This T cell receptor beta chain appears in the sequencing data of a study of T cells in Graves' hyperthyroidism and ophthalmopathy. Regarding the study as a whole: Ophthalmopathy was distinguished from stable hyperthyroidism by 13 V-J signatures. Most clonotypes expanded in thyroid above 0.001 were likewise present in blood.

Amplified regions were TCR beta CDR3 sequences from RNA transcripts. First-round RT-PCR targeting the TCR CDR3 was performed with the HTBI primer set. Each CDR3 protein is one row after TCRdb ran MiXCR on the multiplex PCR reads. Here the sample spans hundreds of thousands of distinct CDR3 sequences, about a sixth being singletons. This CDR3 has 17 residues. CDR1 and CDR2 (germline): SGHRS, YFSETQ. J was trimmed by 4 bases and V by 3 bases; bases with no gene match: 12. This clonotype was observed at least ten times. Its antigen is undetermined. The receptor was isolated from a woman aged 18-29 years with Graves' hyperthyroidism. Sequencing input: blood. This sequence joins TRBV5-1 and TRBJ1-1, with 10 nucleotides matching TRBD1. DNA of the CDR3: TGCGCCAGCAGCTCGTCCCGGGACAGGGGAGCGGGCACTGAAGCTTTCTTT. Amino acids: CASSSSRDRGAGTEAFF.